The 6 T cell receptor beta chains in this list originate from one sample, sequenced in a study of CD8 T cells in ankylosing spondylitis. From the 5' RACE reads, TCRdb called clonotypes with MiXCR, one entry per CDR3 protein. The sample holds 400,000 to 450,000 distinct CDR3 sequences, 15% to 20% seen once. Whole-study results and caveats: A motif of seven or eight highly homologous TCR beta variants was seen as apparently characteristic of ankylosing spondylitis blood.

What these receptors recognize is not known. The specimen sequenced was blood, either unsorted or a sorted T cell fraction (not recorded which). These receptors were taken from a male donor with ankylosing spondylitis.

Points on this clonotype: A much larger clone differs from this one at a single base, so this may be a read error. The CDR3 here is CASSLKGTTEAFF. The CDR3 DNA is TGTGCCAGCAGCTTAAAGGGGACCACTGAAGCTTTCTTT. V usage is TRBV7-9 and J usage is TRBJ1-1; a possible D gene is TRBD1 (5 bases). This CDR3 has 13 residues. Germline V gene sequence: CDR1 SEHNR, CDR2 FQNEAQ (reference sequence). Trimming took off 2 bases at V and 4 bases at J, with 8 bases between the two ends.

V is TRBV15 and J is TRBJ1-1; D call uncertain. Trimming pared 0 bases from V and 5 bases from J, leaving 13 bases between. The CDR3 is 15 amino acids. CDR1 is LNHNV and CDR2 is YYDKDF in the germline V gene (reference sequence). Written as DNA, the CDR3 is TGTGCCACCAGCAGAGATCCGGCAGGTCTGACTGAAGCTTTCTTT. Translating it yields CATSRDPAGLTEAFF.

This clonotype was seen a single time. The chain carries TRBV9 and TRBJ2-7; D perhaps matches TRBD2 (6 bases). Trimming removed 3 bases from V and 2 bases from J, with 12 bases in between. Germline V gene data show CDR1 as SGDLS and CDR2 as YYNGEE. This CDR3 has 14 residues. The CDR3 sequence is CASSESGSAYEQYF. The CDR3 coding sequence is TGTGCCAGCAGCGAAAGCGGGTCCGCCTACGAGCAGTACTTC. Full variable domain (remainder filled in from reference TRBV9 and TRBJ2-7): DSGVTQTPKHLITATGQRVTLRCSPRSGDLSVYWYQQSLDQGLQFLIQYYNGEERAKGNILERFSAQQFPDLHSELNLSSLELGDSALYFCASSESGSAYEQYFGPGTRLTVT.

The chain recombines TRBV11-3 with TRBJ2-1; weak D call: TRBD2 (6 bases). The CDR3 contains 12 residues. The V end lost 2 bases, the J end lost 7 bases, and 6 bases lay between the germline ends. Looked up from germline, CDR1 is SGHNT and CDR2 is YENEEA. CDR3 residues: CASSLRENEQFF. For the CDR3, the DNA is TGTGCCAGCAGCTTACGGGAGAATGAGCAGTTCTTC.

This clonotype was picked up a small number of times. In nucleotides, the CDR3 is TGTGCCAGCAGCCGACAGGGAACAGCTTTCTTT. Translating gives CASSRQGTAFF. V is TRBV4-2 and J is TRBJ1-1; 7 nucleotides match TRBD1. The CDR3 runs 11 residues. Trimming at V came to 4 bases and at J to 10 bases, leaving 3 bases not matched to a gene. Per germline, CDR1 LGHNA and CDR2 YNFKEQ.

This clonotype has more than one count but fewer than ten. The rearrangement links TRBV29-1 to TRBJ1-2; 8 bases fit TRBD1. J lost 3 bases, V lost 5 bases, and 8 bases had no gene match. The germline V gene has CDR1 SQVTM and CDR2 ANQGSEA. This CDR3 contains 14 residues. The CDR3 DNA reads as TGCAGCGTTTGGGACAGGTCGGGGGACTATGGCTACACCTTC. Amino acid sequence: CSVWDRSGDYGYTF. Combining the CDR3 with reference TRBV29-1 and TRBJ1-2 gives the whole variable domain SAVISQKPSRDICQRGTSLTIQCQVDSQVTMMFWYRQQPGQSLTLIATANQGSEATYESGFVIDKFPISRPNLTFSTLTVSNMSPEDSSIYLCSVWDRSGDYGYTFGSGTRLTVV.